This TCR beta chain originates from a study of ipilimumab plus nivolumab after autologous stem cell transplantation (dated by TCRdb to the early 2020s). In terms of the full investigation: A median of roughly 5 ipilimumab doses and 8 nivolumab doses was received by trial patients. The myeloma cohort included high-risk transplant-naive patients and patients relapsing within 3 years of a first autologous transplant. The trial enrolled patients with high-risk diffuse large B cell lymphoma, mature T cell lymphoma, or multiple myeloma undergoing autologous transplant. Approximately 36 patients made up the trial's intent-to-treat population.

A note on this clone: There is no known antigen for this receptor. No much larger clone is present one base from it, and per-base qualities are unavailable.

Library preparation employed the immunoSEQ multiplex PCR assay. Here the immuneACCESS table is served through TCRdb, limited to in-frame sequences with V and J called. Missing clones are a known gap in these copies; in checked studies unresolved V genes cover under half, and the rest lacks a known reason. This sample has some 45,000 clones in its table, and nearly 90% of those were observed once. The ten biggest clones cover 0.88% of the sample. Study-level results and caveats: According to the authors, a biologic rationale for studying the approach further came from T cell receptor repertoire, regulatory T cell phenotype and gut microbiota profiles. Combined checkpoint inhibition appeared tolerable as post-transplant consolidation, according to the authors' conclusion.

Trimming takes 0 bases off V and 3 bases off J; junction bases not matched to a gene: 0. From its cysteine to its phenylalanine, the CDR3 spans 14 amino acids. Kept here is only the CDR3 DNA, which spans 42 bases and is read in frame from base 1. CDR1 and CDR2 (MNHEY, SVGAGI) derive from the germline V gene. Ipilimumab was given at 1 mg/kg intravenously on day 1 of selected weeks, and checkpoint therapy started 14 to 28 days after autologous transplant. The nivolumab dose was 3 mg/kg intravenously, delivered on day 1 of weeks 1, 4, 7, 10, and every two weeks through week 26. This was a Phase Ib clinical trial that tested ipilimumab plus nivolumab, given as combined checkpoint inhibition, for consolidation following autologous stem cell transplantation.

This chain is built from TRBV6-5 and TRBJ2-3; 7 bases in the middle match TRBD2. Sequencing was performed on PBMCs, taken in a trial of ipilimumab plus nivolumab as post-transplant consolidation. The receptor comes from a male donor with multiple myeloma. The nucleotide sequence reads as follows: TGTGCCAGCAGTTACTCGGGGGGGACAGATACGCAGTATTTT. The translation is CASSYSGGTDTQYF.